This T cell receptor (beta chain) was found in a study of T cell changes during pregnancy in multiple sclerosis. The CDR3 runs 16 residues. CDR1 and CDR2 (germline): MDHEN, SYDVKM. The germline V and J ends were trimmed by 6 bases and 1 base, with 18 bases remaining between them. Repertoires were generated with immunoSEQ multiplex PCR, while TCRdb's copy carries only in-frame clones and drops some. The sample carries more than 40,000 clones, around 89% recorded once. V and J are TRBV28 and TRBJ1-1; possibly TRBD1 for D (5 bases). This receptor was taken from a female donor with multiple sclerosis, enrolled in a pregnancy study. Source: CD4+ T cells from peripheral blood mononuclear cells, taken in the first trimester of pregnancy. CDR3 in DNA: TGTGCCAGCAGCCCCATCTTGCGGGGGAAGAACACTGAAGCTTTCTTT. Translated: CASSPILRGKNTEAFF.